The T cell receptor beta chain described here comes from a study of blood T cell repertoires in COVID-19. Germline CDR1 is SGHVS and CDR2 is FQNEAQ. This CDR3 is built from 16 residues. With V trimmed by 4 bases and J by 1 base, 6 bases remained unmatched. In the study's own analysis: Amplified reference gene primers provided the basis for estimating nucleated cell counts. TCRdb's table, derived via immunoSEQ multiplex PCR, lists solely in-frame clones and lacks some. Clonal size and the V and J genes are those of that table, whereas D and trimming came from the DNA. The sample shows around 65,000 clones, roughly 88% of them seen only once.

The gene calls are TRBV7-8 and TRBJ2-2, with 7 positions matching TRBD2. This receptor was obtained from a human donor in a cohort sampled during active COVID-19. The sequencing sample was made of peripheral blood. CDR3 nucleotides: TGTGCCAGCAGCTCTACTAGCGCGGGGAACACCGGGGAGCTGTTTTTT. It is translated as CASSSTSAGNTGELFF.